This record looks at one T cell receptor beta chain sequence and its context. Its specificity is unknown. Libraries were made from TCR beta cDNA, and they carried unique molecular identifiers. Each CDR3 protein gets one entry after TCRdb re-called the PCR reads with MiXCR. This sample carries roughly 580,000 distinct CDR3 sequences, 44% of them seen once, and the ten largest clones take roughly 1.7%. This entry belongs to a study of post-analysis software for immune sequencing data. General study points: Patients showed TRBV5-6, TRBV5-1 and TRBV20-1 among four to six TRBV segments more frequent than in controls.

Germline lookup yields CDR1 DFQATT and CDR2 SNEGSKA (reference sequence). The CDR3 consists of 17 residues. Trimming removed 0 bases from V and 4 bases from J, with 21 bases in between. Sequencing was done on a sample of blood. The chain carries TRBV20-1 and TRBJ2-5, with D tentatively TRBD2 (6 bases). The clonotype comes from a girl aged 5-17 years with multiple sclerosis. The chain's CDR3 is CSARDPGVGRDPETQYF. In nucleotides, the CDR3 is TGCAGTGCTAGAGATCCGGGGGTTGGCAGGGACCCAGAGACCCAGTACTTC.